The following is a T cell receptor (beta chain) sequence with its context. Germline V gene data show CDR1 as MGHDK and CDR2 as SYGVNS. The CDR3 totals 15 residues. Germline trimming cut 3 bases from V and 6 bases from J; bases unmatched to any gene: 5. RNA was extracted with the RNeasy kit, and a quantity of about 0.45 to 1 ug was reverse transcribed using random hexamers. Amplification of TCR beta CDR3 used immunoSEQ multiplex PCR across 54 Vbeta and 13 Jbeta. A single record per CDR3 protein comes from TCRdb applying MiXCR to the immunoSEQ multiplex PCR reads. This sample yields around 180,000 distinct CDR3 sequences, of which 90% to 97% are seen a single time; about 0.093% belongs to the top ten. Negative isolation was used for CD8+ and CD4+ T cells, and FACS enrichment was applied to TEMRA cells. This specimen belongs to a study of CD8 T cells in Susac syndrome.

The specimen sequenced was CD4+ T cells from PBMCs. The chain has TRBV25-1 and TRBJ1-6; the match to TRBD1 covers 7 bases. This TCR came from a human donor with multiple sclerosis. In DNA form, the CDR3 reads TGTGCCAGCAGTGATCCTCGACAGGGTAATTCACCCCTCCACTTT. Its protein product is CASSDPRQGNSPLHF.